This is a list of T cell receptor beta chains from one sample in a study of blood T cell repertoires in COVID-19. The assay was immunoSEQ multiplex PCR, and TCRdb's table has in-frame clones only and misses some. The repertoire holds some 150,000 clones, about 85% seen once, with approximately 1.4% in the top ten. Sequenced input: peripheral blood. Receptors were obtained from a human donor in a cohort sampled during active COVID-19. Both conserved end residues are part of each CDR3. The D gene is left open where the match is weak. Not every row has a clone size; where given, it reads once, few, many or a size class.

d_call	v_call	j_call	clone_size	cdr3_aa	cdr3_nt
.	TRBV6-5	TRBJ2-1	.	CASRASSYNEQFF	TGTGCCAGCAGGGCTAGCTCCTACAATGAGCAGTTCTTC
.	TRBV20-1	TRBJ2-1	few	CSVVGSPEQFF	TGCAGTGTGGTGGGCTCCCCCGAGCAGTTCTTC
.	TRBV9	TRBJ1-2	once	CASSGQDQANYGYTF	TGTGCCAGCAGCGGACAGGACCAAGCTAACTATGGCTACACCTTC
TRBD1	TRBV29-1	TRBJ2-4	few	CSVFGQGNIQYF	TGCAGCGTTTTCGGACAGGGAAACATTCAGTACTTC
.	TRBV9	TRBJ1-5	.	CASSVLREGYSNQPQHF	TGTGCCAGCAGCGTCTTGAGGGAGGGCTATAGCAATCAGCCCCAGCATTTT
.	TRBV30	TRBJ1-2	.	CAWRGTAAGYTF	TGTGCCTGGCGCGGGACCGCGGCAGGCTACACCTTC
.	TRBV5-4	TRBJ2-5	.	CASSAAGIQETQYF	TGTGCCAGCAGCGCCGCCGGGATTCAAGAGACCCAGTACTTC
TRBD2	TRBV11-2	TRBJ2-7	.	CASRPGLAAVAPKPYEQYF	TGTGCCAGCAGGCCGGGACTAGCGGCAGTAGCACCCAAACCCTACGAGCAGTACTTC
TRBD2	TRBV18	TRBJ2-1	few	CASSPGLAGGQEQFF	TGTGCCAGCTCACCAGGACTAGCGGGAGGCCAAGAGCAGTTCTTC
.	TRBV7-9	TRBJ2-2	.	CASRLEGRRAGELFF	TGTGCCAGCAGATTAGAAGGGAGGAGGGCCGGGGAGCTGTTTTTT
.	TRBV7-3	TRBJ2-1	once	CASSLGASTEQFF	TGTGCCAGCAGCTTAGGGGCTAGTACTGAGCAGTTCTTC
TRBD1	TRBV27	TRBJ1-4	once	CASRGTQRDSFQTNEKLFF	TGTGCCAGCAGGGGTACCCAGAGGGACAGCTTTCAAACTAATGAAAAACTGTTTTTT